The entry below describes one TCR beta chain. This entry belongs to a study of blood T cell repertoires in COVID-19. TCRdb's table, derived via immunoSEQ multiplex PCR, lists solely in-frame clones and lacks some. The sample has roughly 120,000 clones, around 76% seen once. Trimming left V 0 bases short and J 5 bases short, with 14 bases between. The CDR3 is made up of 16 amino acids. CDR1 and CDR2 from the germline V gene are SGHRS and YFSETQ. The material sequenced was peripheral blood. This receptor was obtained from a man at least 80 years old with COVID-19, enrolled during active disease. The rearrangement links TRBV5-1 to TRBJ1-4; a possible D gene is TRBD1 (5 bases). The CDR3 DNA is TGCGCCAGCAGCTTGGAGACTGGCAGGGTGAATGAAAAACTGTTTTTT. Translating it yields CASSLETGRVNEKLFF.